This paragraph covers one T cell receptor (beta chain) sequence. Sequenced by immunoSEQ multiplex PCR; TCRdb stores in-frame clones only, minus some. The data hold 300,000 to 350,000 clones, with 90% observed a single time. The data were taken from a study of blood T cell repertoires in COVID-19. Looked up from germline, CDR1 is SGHTA and CDR2 is FQGTGA. The CDR3 consists of 15 residues. The V segment lost 5 bases and the J segment 0 bases; nucleotides outside the gene matches: 4. The chain uses TRBV7-3 and TRBJ2-1; 7 nucleotides match TRBD2. This receptor was obtained from a woman between 18 and 30 years old with acute COVID-19. The specimen sequenced was PBMCs or T cells enriched from blood (not recorded which). The CDR3 coding sequence is TGTGCCAGCAGCCTAGCGGCAAGCTCCTACAATGAGCAGTTCTTC. Its protein is CASSLAASSYNEQFF.